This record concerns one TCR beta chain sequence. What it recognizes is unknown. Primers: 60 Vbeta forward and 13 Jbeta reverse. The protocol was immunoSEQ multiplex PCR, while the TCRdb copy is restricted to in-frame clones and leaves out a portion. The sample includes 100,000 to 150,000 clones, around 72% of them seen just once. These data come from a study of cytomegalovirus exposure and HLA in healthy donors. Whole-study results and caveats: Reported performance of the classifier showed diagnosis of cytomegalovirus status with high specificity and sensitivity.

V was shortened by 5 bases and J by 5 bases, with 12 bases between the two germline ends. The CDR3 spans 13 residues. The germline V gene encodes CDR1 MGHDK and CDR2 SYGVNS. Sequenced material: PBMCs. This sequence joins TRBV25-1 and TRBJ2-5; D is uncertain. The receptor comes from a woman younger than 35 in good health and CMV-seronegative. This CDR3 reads CASSPRGMETQYF. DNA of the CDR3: TGTGCCAGCAGTCCCCGAGGAATGGAGACCCAGTACTTC.